The rows below give T cell receptor beta chains drawn from one sample of a study of cytomegalovirus exposure and HLA in healthy donors. Method: immunoSEQ multiplex PCR; TCRdb's copy keeps in-frame clones and lacks some. The table has about 180,000 clones, about 80% seen once. The sample comprised PBMCs. The receptors were gathered from a woman in her 30s in good health and CMV-seronegative. Each CDR3 is given with its conserved first and last residue. A D gene is named only where the DNA matches it firmly. Size is omitted from some rows. Given values are once, few, many or a class for expanded clones.

d_gene	v_gene	abundance	j_gene	CDR3nt	CDR3aa
NA	TRBV4-3	few	TRBJ1-4	TGCGCCAGCAGCCAAGGATTAACGGGGTGGGAAAAACTGTTTTTT	CASSQGLTGWEKLFF
TRBD1	TRBV6-6	once	TRBJ1-6	TGTGCCAGCAGCGACACAGGGGAAGGGTCACCCCTCCACTTT	CASSDTGEGSPLHF
TRBD2	TRBV7-3	NA	TRBJ2-3	TGTGCCAGCAGCTACGTGGGCGGGAGTGGCACAGATACGCAGTATTTT	CASSYVGGSGTDTQYF
NA	TRBV11-2	NA	TRBJ2-7	TGTGCCAGCAGCTTGGCATTATCCCCAATCCACGAGCAGTACTTC	CASSLALSPIHEQYF
TRBD2	TRBV7-3	NA	TRBJ2-1	TGTGCCAGCAGCCGCTATGGACTAGCGGTCAATGAGCAGTTCTTC	CASSRYGLAVNEQFF
TRBD1	TRBV27	NA	TRBJ1-2	TGTGCCAGCAGTCTTAGGACAGGGTCATCTTTATATGGCTACACCTTC	CASSLRTGSSLYGYTF
TRBD1	TRBV7-8	NA	TRBJ2-1	TGTGCCAGCAGCTTAGGAGCTGGGACAGGGCACAATGAGCAGTTCTTC	CASSLGAGTGHNEQFF
TRBD2	TRBV7-3	NA	TRBJ2-1	TGTGCCAGCAGCTTAACGACTAGCGCGACCTACAATGAGCAGTTCTTC	CASSLTTSATYNEQFF
NA	TRBV4-3	NA	TRBJ1-5	TGCGCCAGCAGCCAAGGGGTGGGGGGGAGGAATCAGCCCCAGCATTTT	CASSQGVGGRNQPQHF
TRBD1	TRBV19	NA	TRBJ2-7	TGTGCCAGTAGTAGGTCGGGACAGGGGTTCTACGAGCAGTACTTC	CASSRSGQGFYEQYF
NA	TRBV6-5	NA	TRBJ1-1	TGTGCCAGCAGTTACCAGGAAGACACTGAAGCTTTCTTT	CASSYQEDTEAFF
TRBD1	TRBV4-1	few	TRBJ2-7	TGCGCCAGCAGCCACGAAGGACAGGCTAGCTCCTACGAGCAGTACTTC	CASSHEGQASSYEQYF
TRBD2	TRBV11-2	NA	TRBJ2-5	TGTGCCAGCAGCTTAGCAGCGGGGGGTGGGGAGACCCAGTACTTC	CASSLAAGGGETQYF
TRBD1	TRBV6-4	NA	TRBJ2-2	TGTGCCAGCAGTGACGGGACAGGGGGCGACACCGGGGAGCTGTTTTTT	CASSDGTGGDTGELFF
NA	TRBV4-1	few	TRBJ1-4	TGCGCCAGCAGCCAAGCCAGGAATGAAAAACTGTTTTTT	CASSQARNEKLFF
TRBD2	TRBV30	NA	TRBJ2-1	TGTGCCTGGAGCGCAGGCGGGGCTAGCGGGATCGGTGAGCAGTTCTTC	CAWSAGGASGIGEQFF
TRBD1	TRBV5-5	NA	TRBJ2-7	TGTGCCAGCAGCTTGGGCTACCAGGGGGCCTACGAGCAGTACTTC	CASSLGYQGAYEQYF
TRBD2	TRBV7-9	NA	TRBJ2-5	TGTGCCAGCAGCTTAGTAGCGGGATATTTTGAGACCCAGTACTTC	CASSLVAGYFETQYF
TRBD1	TRBV28	NA	TRBJ1-3	TGTGCCAGCAGTTCCACAGGGGCTTACTACTCTGGAAACACCATATATTTT	CASSSTGAYYSGNTIYF
NA	TRBV6-5	NA	TRBJ1-5	TGTGCCAGCCGCTCTCTCGACAGCCAGCCCCAGCATTTT	CASRSLDSQPQHF
NA	TRBV19	NA	TRBJ2-1	TGTGCCAGTAGTTTGGGACAAAGCTCCTACAATGAGCAGTTCTTC	CASSLGQSSYNEQFF
TRBD2	TRBV29-1	NA	TRBJ2-4	TGCAGCGTTGGGGCGGCGGGGGGGCCCGGGTCGAACATTCAGTACTTC	CSVGAAGGPGSNIQYF
TRBD2	TRBV19	NA	TRBJ2-1	TGTGCCAGTAGTATAGTCAGTAGCGGGGGCTCTTACAATGAGCAGTTCTTC	CASSIVSSGGSYNEQFF
TRBD1	TRBV4-3	few	TRBJ2-7	TGCGCCAGCAGCCAAGGCGCGCCGGGACAGCCTTACGAGCAGTACTTC	CASSQGAPGQPYEQYF
NA	TRBV19	NA	TRBJ1-5	TGTGCCAGTAGTATAGATGGTCAGGTAGGGGATCAGCCCCAGCATTTT	CASSIDGQVGDQPQHF
NA	TRBV5-1	NA	TRBJ2-2	TGCGCCAGCAGCCGCATAGAGGATACCGGGGAGCTGTTTTTT	CASSRIEDTGELFF
TRBD1	TRBV18	NA	TRBJ2-7	TGTGCCAGCTCACCAGGTGGACAGGGCGGAAACGAGCAGTACTTC	CASSPGGQGGNEQYF
NA	TRBV27	NA	TRBJ2-1	TGTGCCAGCAGTATTACCCGGAGCTCCTACAATGAGCAGTTCTTC	CASSITRSSYNEQFF
TRBD2	TRBV7-2	NA	TRBJ2-7	TGTGCCAGCAGGTACAGCGGGGCCTACGAGCAGTACTTC	CASRYSGAYEQYF
NA	TRBV28	NA	TRBJ1-6	TGTGCCAGCGTGGGCGGGGGTCTTAATTCACCCCTCCACTTT	CASVGGGLNSPLHF
NA	TRBV19	NA	TRBJ2-7	TGTGCCAGTAGTACAAACACCCACTACGAGCAGTACTTC	CASSTNTHYEQYF
NA	TRBV27	NA	TRBJ2-1	TGTGCCAGCAGTTTAGACTCCAGCTCCTACAATGAGCAGTTCTTC	CASSLDSSSYNEQFF